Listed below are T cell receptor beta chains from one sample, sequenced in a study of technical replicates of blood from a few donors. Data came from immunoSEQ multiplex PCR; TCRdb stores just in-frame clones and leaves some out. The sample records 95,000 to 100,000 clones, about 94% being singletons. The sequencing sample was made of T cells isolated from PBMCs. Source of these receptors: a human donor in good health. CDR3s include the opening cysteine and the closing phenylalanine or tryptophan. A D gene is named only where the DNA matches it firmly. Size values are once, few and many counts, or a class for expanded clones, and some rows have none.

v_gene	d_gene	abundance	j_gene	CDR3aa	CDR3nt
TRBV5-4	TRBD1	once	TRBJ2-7	CASSFLTGTGNEQYF	TGTGCCAGCAGCTTCCTGACAGGGACGGGCAACGAGCAGTACTTC
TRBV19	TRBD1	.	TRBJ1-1	CASRTGGKTEAFF	TGTGCCAGTAGGACAGGGGGCAAAACTGAAGCTTTCTTT
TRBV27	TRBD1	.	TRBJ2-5	CASGTGGGAQYF	TGTGCCAGCGGGACAGGGGGCGGGGCCCAGTACTTC
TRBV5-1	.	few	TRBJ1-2	CASRTEPSNGYTF	TGCGCCAGCAGAACAGAACCCTCTAATGGCTACACCTTC
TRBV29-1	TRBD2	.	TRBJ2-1	CSVEGERGNEQFF	TGCAGCGTTGAAGGGGAGCGGGGCAATGAGCAGTTCTTC
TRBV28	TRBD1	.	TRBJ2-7	CASSPTQGAYEQYF	TGTGCCAGCAGCCCTACGCAGGGGGCCTACGAGCAGTACTTC
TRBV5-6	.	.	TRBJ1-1	CASSLAARLGALAFF	TGTGCCAGCAGCTTGGCCGCTAGACTGGGGGCTCTCGCTTTCTTT
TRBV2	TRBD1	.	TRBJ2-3	CASSEGQGRGVDTQYF	TGTGCCAGCAGTGAAGGACAGGGTCGAGGGGTTGATACGCAGTATTTT
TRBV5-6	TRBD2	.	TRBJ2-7	CASKQTSGSYEQYF	TGTGCCAGCAAACAGACTAGCGGGTCCTACGAGCAGTACTTC
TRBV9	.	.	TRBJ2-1	CASSPVEGWEQFF	TGTGCCAGCAGCCCAGTGGAGGGGTGGGAGCAGTTCTTC
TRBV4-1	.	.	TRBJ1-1	CASSQRREQGTNTEAFF	TGCGCCAGCAGCCAGCGACGGGAACAGGGTACTAACACTGAAGCTTTCTTT
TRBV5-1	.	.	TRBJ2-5	CASSPGRETQYF	TGCGCCAGCAGCCCGGGGAGGGAGACCCAGTACTTC
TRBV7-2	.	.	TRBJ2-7	CASSLGAGSSYEQYF	TGTGCCAGCAGCTTAGGGGCGGGAAGCTCCTACGAGCAGTACTTC
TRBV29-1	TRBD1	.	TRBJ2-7	CSVEVPGQGFEQYF	TGCAGCGTTGAGGTTCCGGGACAGGGGTTCGAGCAGTACTTC
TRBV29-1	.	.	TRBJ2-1	CSVGFPRTTSRNEQFF	TGCAGCGTTGGCTTTCCCCGGACTACCTCCCGAAATGAGCAGTTCTTC
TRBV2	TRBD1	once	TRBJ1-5	CASRPTGGAQPQHF	TGTGCCAGCAGACCTACAGGGGGGGCTCAGCCCCAGCATTTT
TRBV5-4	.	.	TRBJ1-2	CASSADPSTGPPSYGYTF	TGTGCCAGCAGCGCGGACCCCTCGACAGGACCACCATCCTATGGCTACACCTTC
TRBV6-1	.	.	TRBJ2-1	CASSERDLNEQFF	TGTGCCAGCAGTGAGCGGGACCTCAATGAGCAGTTCTTC
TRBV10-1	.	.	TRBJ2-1	CASSDTLATRGQFF	TGCGCCAGCAGTGATACCCTAGCGACGAGAGGGCAGTTCTTC
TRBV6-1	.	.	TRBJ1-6	CASRDGGARNSPLHF	TGTGCCAGCAGGGACGGGGGGGCACGGAATTCACCCCTCCACTTT
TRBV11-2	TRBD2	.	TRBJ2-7	CASSLDLWGGSSYEQYF	TGTGCCAGCAGCTTAGATCTTTGGGGCGGGAGCTCCTACGAGCAGTACTTC
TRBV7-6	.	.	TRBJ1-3	CASSLMSSGNTIYF	TGTGCCAGCAGCTTAATGAGCTCTGGAAACACCATATATTTT
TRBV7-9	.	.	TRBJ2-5	CASSLVPRMETQYF	TGTGCCAGCAGCTTAGTTCCTAGGATGGAGACCCAGTACTTC
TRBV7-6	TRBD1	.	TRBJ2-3	CASSFDRGGPDTQYF	TGTGCCAGCAGCTTCGACAGGGGGGGGCCAGATACGCAGTATTTT
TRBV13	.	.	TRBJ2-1	CASSLVLLNNEQFF	TGTGCCAGCAGCTTAGTACTACTCAACAATGAGCAGTTCTTC
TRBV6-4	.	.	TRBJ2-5	CASSDSNGCLQETQYF	TGTGCCAGCAGTGACTCGAACGGGTGCCTCCAAGAGACCCAGTACTTC
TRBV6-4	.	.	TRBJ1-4	CASRPPGLTAGEKLFF	TGTGCCAGCAGACCCCCGGGACTAACGGCCGGGGAAAAACTGTTTTTT
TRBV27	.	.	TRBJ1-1	CASSLGGRGRGVTEAFF	TGTGCCAGCAGTTTAGGAGGGAGGGGACGCGGGGTCACTGAAGCTTTCTTT